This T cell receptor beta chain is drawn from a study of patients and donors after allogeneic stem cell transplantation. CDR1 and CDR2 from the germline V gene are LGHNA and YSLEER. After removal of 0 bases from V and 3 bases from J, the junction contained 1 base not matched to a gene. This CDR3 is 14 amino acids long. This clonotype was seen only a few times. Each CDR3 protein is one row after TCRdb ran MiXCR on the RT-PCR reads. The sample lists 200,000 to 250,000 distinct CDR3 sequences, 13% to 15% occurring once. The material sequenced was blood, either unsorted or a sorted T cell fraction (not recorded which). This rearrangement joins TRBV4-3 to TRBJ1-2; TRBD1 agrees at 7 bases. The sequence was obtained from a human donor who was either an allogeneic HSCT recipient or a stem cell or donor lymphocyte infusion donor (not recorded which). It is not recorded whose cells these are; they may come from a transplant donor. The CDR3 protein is CASSQDTGDYGYTF. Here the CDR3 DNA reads TGCGCCAGCAGCCAAGATACAGGGGACTATGGCTACACCTTC.